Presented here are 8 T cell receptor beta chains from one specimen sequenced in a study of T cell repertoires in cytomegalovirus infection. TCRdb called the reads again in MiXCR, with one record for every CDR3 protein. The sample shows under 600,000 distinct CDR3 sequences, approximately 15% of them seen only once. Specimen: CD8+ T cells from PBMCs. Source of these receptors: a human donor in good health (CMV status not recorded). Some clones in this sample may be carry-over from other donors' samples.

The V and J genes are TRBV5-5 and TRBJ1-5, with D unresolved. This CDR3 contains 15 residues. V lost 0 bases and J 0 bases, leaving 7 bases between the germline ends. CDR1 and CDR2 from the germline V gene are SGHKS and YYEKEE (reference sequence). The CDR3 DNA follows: TGTGCCAGCAGCTTGGCCGAGGCTAGCAATCAGCCCCAGCATTTT. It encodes CASSLAEASNQPQHF.

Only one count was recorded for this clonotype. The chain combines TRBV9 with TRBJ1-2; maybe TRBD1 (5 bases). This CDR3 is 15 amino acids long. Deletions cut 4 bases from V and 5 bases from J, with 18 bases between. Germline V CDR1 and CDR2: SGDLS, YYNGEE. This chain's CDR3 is CASSPSGGDRYGYTF. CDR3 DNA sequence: TGTGCCAGCAGCCCCAGTGGGGGGGATAGGTATGGCTACACCTTC.

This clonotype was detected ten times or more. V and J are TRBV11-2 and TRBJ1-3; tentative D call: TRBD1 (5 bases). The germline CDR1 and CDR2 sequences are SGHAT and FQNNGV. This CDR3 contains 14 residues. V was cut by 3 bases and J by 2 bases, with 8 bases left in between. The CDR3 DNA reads TGTGCCAGCAGCTTGATGACAGCTGGAAACACCATATATTTT. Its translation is CASSLMTAGNTIYF.

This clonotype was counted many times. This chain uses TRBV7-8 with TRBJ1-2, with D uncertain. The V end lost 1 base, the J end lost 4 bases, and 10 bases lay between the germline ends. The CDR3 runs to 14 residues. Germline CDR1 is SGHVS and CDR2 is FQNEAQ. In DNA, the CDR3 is TGTGCCAGCAGCTTAGAACGGACTAGCTATGGCTACACCTTC. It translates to CASSLERTSYGYTF.

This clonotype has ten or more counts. CDR3 residues: CASTRTGTYEQYF. DNA of the CDR3: TGTGCCAGCACCCGGACAGGAACCTACGAGCAGTACTTC. The J gene is TRBJ2-7, the V gene TRBV6-2 or TRBV6-3, with 7 bases that match TRBD1. The ends lost 7 bases at V and 2 bases at J; junction bases unmatched: 5. There are 13 residues in the CDR3. CDR1 and CDR2 (germline): MNHEY, SVGEGT.

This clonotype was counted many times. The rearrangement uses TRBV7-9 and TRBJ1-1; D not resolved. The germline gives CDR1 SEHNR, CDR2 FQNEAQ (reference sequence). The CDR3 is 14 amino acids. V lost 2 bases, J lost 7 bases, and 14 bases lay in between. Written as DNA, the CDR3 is TGTGCCAGCAGCTTAAATCCTAACACAGATGAAGCTTTCTTT. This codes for CASSLNPNTDEAFF.

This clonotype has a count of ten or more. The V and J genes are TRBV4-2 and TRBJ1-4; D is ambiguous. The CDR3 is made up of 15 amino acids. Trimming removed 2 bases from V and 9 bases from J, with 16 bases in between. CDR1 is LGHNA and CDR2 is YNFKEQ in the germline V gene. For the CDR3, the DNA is TGTGCCAGCAGCCAACAAAAGGACCGGGCCCAAAAACTGTTTTTT. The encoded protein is CASSQQKDRAQKLFF.

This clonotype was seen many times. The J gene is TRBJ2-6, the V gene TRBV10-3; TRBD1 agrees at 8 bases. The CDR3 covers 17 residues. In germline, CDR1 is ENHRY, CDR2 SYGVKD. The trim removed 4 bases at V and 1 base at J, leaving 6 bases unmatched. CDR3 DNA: TGTGCCATCAGTGGCGGACAGGGTGGGTCTGGGGCCAACGTCCTGACTTTC. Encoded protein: CAISGGQGGSGANVLTF.